What follows is one T cell receptor (beta chain) and its context. Its cognate antigen has yet to be identified. No much larger clone exists at a distance of one base, and base qualities are not known. This specimen's time point label, interpreted: about 28 days (+/-7) after the second vaccine dose. The treatment or condition label here, explained by the study, means: meningococcal conjugate vaccine given as trial control. Samples from vaccinated people were obtained from the UK trials COV001 and COV002, which included a single-blind randomized controlled phase 2/3 trial of AZD1222 (ChAdOx1 nCoV-19) in healthy adults. Trial participant PBMC samples were collected at day 0 and day 28 after the second dose for TCRbeta chain sequencing. The CDR3 contains 14 residues, cysteine and phenylalanine counted. Just the 42-base CDR3 DNA is kept, in frame starting at base 1. V is reduced by 1 base and J by 7 bases, leaving a spacing of 11 bases between them. CDR1 is given as SGHRS and CDR2 as YFSETQ, both from the germline V gene.

The CDR3 regions of human TCRbeta chains were analyzed by immunosequencing. The source study handled its data this way. TCRs in the repertoires were compared against a reference library of SARS-CoV-2-specific TCRs that had been generated with the MIRA antigen-specificity platform. Breadth meant the fraction of unique TCRs that were SARS-CoV-2-associated, whereas depth meant the fraction of total T cells that were SARS-CoV-2-associated. Using the MIRA data, each spike-specific TCR was assigned both to the spike region to which the TCR was reactive and to a CD4 or CD8 class. Log10-transformed breadth and depth values were compared by one-way ANOVA with Sidak's multiple comparisons tests. This immuneACCESS table, as held by TCRdb, lists in-frame sequences with V and J called but not all clones. Of the missing ones, under half trace to an unresolved V gene in checked studies; the others have no known cause. The V and J calls and clone size come from that table; D and trimming were worked out from the DNA. The sample includes more than 95,000 clones, with around nine tenths observed a single time. Together, the top ten hold 2.5% to 4% of the sample.

These data originate in a study of T cell responses to AZD1222 COVID-19 vaccine (dated by TCRdb to the early 2020s). In terms of the full investigation: TCR sequencing was performed for more than 230 trial participants, of whom around 200 were given two doses of AZD1222 and around 26 were given two doses of MenACWY control vaccine. Trial participants were enrolled by age into subgroups of 18-55, 56-69 and 70-plus years, and about 150, 27 and 61 TCR-sequenced participants, respectively, were included in these subgroups. What the research found in general, with its limitations: After two AZD1222 doses, both the breadth and the depth of spike-specific TCRs were significantly higher than at day 0 and than in MenACWY recipients. The whole spike protein was spanned by vaccine-associated CD4 TCRs, and dominant responses were seen in regions 160-218 and 743-854. Because no day 14 peak-response samples were available, repertoires were characterized only after the peak T cell response. Most participants were white British and females outnumbered males, and the authors suggested that clonal diversity may have been underestimated. Conclusions about previously exposed vaccinees were limited because only a handful of AZD1222 recipients were SARS-CoV-2 seropositive at baseline. Epitopes outside the regions mutated in the B.1.351 and B.1.1.7 variants were reportedly recognized by nearly half of the unique spike-specific TCRs. In the small 56-69-year group, the increase in depth fell short of significance, most likely because of low power.

The sequences come from peripheral blood, collected 28 days after the second dose of the MenACWY control vaccine. The chain is encoded by TRBV5-1 joined to TRBJ2-2, and TRBD1 may be the D gene, going by 6 matching bases. The sequence was collected from an adult who received the MenACWY meningococcal vaccine as a control. CDR3 region: CASSLSGDNGELFF. The sequence in DNA is TGCGCCAGCAGCTTGTCAGGGGATAACGGGGAGCTGTTTTTT.